The present T cell receptor (beta chain) was sequenced within a study of blood T cell repertoires in COVID-19. Across the whole study: T cells, B-cell-depleted T cells, or PBMCs provided the cDNA or gDNA that served as material.

Everyone who took part was roughly 18 to 89 years old, and they came from about two dozen US areas. The CDR3 has 17 residues. The germline V gene has CDR1 LGHNA and CDR2 YNFKEQ. The germline V and J ends were trimmed by 4 bases and 0 bases, with 13 bases remaining between them. The table lists this clone with a few counts. The method was immunoSEQ multiplex PCR; TCRdb's version includes in-frame clones alone and lacks a portion of them. The sample records about 130,000 clones, approximately 80% being singletons. The source material was PBMCs or T cells enriched from blood (not recorded which). The clonotype originates from a man aged 50 or older who had recovered from COVID-19. This chain joins TRBV4-2 and TRBJ1-6; TRBD1 might be the D (5 bases). The CDR3 bases are TGTGCCAGCAGCCTCGGAGCAGGGCGCTCCTATAATTCACCCCTCCACTTT. Amino acid sequence: CASSLGAGRSYNSPLHF.